The clone carrying this TCR beta chain was seen a handful of times. The antigen is unknown. A second PCR, run for 7 to 11 cycles, used a sample-barcoded 5' primer plus a J-beta primer mix. MiXCR, run by TCRdb on the 5' RACE reads, gives a single entry per CDR3 protein. The sample lists 550,000 to 750,000 distinct CDR3 sequences; roughly 21% were seen once. The entry originates in a study of blood T cells in healthy people across ages. This CDR3 contains 15 residues. The trim removed 5 bases at V and 4 bases at J, leaving 8 bases unmatched. CDR1 is DFQATT, CDR2 SNEGSKA, per germline (reference sequence). Overall study findings and caveats: Across the age range, TCR beta diversity per million T cells fell in a roughly linear way. Diversity estimates from one million T cells were considered underestimates.

Source material: blood. V gene TRBV20-1 combines with J gene TRBJ2-5, with TRBD2 matching over 12 bases. The TCR sequence derives from a man aged 65 to 79 in good health. The CDR3 nucleotides are TGCAGTGCTCCAGATAAGACTAGCGGGAGAGAGACCCAGTACTTC. This translates into CSAPDKTSGRETQYF.